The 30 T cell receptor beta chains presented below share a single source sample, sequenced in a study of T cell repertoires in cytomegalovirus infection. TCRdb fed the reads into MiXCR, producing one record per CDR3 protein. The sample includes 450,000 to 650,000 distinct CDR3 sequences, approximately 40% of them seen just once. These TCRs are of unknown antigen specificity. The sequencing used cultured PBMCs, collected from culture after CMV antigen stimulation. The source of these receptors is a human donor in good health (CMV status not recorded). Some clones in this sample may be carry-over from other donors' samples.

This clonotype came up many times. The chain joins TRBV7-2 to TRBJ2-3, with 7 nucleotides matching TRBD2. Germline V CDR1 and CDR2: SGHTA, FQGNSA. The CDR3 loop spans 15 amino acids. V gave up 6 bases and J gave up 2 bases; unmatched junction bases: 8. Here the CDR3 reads CASRYRDYFTDTQYF. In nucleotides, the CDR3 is TGTGCCAGCAGATACCGGGACTACTTCACAGATACGCAGTATTTT.

CDR3 region: CASSLGSTIENTEAFF. DNA of the CDR3: TGTGCCAGCAGCTTAGGCTCCACTATAGAGAACACTGAAGCTTTCTTT. The chain couples TRBV7-6 to TRBJ1-1; no firm D call. This CDR3 region has 16 residues. Per germline, CDR1 SGHVS and CDR2 FNYEAQ. Trimming took off 1 base at V and 1 base at J, with 13 bases between the two ends.

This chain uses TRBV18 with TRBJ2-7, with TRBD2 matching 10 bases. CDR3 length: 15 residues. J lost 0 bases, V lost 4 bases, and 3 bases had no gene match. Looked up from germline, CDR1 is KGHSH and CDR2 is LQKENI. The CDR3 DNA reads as TGTGCCAGCTCACGATCTAGCGGGGGCTCCTACGAGCAGTACTTC. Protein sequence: CASSRSSGGSYEQYF.

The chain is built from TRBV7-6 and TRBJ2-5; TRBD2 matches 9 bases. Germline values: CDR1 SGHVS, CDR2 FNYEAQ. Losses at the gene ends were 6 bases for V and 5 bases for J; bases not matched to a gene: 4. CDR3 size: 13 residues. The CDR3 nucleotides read TGTGCCAGCAGTAGCGGGAGTTGGGAGACCCAGTACTTC. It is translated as CASSSGSWETQYF.

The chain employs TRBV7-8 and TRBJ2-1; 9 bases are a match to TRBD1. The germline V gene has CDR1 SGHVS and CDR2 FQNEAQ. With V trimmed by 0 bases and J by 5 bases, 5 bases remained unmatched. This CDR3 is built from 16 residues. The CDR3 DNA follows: TGTGCCAGCAGCTTAGCCGGGACAGGGTCCGACAATGAGCAGTTCTTC. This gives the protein CASSLAGTGSDNEQFF.

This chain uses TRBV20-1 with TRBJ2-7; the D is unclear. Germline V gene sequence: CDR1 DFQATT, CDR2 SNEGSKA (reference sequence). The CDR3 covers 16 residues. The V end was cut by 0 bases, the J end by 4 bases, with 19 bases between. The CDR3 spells CSARDFGSMSGYEQYF. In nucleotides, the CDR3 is TGCAGTGCTAGAGATTTTGGTAGCATGAGTGGTTACGAGCAGTACTTC.

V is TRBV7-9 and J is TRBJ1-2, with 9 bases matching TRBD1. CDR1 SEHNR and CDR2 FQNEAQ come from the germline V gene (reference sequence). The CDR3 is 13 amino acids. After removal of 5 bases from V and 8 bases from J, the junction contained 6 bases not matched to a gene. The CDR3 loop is CASSAGQGRGYTF. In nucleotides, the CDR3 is TGTGCCAGCAGCGCCGGACAGGGGAGGGGCTACACCTTC.

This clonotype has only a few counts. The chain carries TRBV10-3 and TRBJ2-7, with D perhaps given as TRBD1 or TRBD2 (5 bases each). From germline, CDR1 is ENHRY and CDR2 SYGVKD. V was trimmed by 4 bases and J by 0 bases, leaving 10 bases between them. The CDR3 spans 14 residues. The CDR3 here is CAISGRDGSYEQYF. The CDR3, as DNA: TGTGCCATCAGTGGCCGGGACGGCTCCTACGAGCAGTACTTC.

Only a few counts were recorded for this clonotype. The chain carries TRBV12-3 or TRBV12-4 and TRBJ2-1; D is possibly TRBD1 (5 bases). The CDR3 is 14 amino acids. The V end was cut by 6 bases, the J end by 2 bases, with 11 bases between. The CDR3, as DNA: TGTGCCAGCAGCCAGGGTTTTGCCTACAATGAGCAGTTCTTC. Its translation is CASSQGFAYNEQFF.

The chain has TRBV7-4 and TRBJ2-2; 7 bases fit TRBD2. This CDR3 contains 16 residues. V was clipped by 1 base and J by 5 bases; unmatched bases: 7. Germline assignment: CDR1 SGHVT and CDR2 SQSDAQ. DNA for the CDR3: TGTGCCAGCAGCTTAGGAAGGGCGGGAGTGACCGGGGAGCTGTTTTTT. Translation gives CASSLGRAGVTGELFF.

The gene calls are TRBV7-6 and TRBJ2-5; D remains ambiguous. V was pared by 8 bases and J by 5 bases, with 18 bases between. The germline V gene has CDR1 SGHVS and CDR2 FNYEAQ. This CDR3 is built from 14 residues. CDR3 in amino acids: CASFGRSALETQYF. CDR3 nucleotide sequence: TGTGCCAGCTTCGGACGATCAGCCCTCGAGACCCAGTACTTC.

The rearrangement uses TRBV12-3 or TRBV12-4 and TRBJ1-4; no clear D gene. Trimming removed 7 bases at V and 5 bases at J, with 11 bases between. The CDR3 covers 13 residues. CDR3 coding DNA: TGTGCCAGCACACCGTGGGAAAATGAAAAACTGTTTTTT. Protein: CASTPWENEKLFF.

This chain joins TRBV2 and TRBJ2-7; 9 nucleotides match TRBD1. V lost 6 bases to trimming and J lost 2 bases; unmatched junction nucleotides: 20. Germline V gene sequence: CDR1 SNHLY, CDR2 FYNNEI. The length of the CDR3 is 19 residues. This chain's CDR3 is CASRTGTGYEIRETYEQYF. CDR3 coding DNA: TGTGCCAGCAGAACCGGGACAGGGTACGAAATTCGGGAAACCTACGAGCAGTACTTC.

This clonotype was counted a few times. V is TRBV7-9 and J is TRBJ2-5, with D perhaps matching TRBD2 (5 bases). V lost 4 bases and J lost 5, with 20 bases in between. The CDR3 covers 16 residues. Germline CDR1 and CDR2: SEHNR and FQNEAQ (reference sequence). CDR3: CASSSRLGAIRETQYF. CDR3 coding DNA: TGTGCCAGCAGCTCCCGACTGGGAGCCATCAGGGAGACCCAGTACTTC. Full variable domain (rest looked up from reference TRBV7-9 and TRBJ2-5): DTGVSQNPRHKITKRGQNVTFRCDPISEHNRLYWYRQTLGQGPEFLTYFQNEAQLEKSRLLSDRFSAERPKGSFSTLEIQRTEQGDSAMYLCASSSRLGAIRETQYFGPGTRLLVL.

DNA for the CDR3: TGTGCCATCTCTCGGGACAGGGGAGAGGAGACCCAGTACTTC. This translates into CAISRDRGEETQYF. The chain has TRBV12-3 or TRBV12-4 and TRBJ2-5, with 10 bases lining up with TRBD1. This CDR3 spans 14 amino acids. The junction had 10 bases not matched to a gene; V was cut back by 10 bases and J by 5 bases.

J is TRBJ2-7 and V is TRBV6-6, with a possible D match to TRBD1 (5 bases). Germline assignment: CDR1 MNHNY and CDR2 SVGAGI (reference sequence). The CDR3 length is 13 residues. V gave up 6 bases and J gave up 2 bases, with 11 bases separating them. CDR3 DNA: TGTGCCAGCAGCCAGGACATCACCTACGAGCAGTACTTC. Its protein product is CASSQDITYEQYF.

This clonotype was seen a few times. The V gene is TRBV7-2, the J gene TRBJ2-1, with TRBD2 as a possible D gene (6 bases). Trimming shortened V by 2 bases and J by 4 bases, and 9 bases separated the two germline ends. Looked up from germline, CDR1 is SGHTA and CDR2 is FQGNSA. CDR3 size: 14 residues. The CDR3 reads CASSLRAGYNEQFF. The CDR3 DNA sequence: TGTGCCAGCAGCTTACGCGCGGGGTACAATGAGCAGTTCTTC.

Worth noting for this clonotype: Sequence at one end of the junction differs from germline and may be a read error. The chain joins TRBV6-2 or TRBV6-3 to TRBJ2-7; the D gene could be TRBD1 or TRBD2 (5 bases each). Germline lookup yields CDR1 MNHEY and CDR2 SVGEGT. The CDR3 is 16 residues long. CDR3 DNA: TGTGCCAGCTGTTACTCGACGGGACCACAGGCCTACGAGCAGTACTTC. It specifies CASCYSTGPQAYEQYF.

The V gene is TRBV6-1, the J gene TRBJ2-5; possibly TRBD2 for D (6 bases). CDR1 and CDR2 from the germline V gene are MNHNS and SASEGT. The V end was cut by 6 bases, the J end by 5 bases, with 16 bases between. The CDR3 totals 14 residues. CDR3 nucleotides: TGTGCCAGCAGCGCCGGGACGGGGAGGGAGACCCAGTACTTC. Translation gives CASSAGTGRETQYF.

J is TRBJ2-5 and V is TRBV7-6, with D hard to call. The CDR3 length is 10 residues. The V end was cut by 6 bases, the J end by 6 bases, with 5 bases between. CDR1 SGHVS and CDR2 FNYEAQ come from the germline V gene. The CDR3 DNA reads TGTGCCAGCAGTGGAAAGACCCAGTACTTC. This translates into CASSGKTQYF.

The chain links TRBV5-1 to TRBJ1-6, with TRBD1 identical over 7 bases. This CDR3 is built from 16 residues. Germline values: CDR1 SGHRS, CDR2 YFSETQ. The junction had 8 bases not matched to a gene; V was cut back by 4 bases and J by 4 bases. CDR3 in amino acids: CASSLGTASYNSPLHF. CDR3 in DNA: TGCGCCAGCAGCCTCGGGACAGCCTCGTATAATTCACCCCTCCACTTT. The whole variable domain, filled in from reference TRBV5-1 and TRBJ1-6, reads KAGVTQTPRYLIKTRGQQVTLSCSPISGHRSVSWYQQTPGQGLQFLFEYFSETQRNKGNFPGRFSGRQFSNSRSEMNVSTLELGDSALYLCASSLGTASYNSPLHFGNGTRLTVT.

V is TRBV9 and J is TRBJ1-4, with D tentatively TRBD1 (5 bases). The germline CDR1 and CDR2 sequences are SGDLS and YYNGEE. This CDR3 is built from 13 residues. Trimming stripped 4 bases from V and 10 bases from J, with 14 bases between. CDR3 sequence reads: CASSPFGGGKLFF. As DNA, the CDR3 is TGTGCCAGCAGCCCCTTCGGGGGGGGAAAACTGTTTTTT.

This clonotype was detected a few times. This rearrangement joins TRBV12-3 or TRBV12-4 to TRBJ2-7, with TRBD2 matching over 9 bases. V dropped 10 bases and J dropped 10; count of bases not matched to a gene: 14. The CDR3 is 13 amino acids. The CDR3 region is CATLPWRGGLQYF. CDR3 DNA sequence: TGTGCCACCCTACCGTGGCGGGGGGGACTTCAGTACTTC.

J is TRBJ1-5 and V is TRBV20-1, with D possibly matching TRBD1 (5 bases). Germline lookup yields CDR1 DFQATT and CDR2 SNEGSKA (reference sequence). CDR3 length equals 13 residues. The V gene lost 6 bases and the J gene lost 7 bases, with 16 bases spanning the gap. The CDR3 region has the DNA TGCAGTGCCATCGGGCAGGCAGGGCAGCCCCAGCATTTT. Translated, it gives CSAIGQAGQPQHF.

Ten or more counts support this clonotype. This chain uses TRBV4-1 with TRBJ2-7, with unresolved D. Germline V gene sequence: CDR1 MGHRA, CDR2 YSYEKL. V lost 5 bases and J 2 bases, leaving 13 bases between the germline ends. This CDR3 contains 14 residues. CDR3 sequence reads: CASSARLSAYEQYF. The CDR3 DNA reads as TGCGCCAGCAGCGCCAGACTCTCGGCCTACGAGCAGTACTTC.

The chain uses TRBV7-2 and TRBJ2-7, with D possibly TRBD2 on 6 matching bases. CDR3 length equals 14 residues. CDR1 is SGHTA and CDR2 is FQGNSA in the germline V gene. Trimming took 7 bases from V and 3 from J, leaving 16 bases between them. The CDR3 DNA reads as TGTGCCAGCAAACCTACTAGCTATCGCTACGAGCAGTACTTC. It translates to CASKPTSYRYEQYF.

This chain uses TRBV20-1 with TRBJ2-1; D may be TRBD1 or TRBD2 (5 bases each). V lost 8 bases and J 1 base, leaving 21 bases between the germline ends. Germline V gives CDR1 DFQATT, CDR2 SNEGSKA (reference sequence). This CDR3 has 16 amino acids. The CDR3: CSSPRWGMGSYNEQFF. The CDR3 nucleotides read TGCAGTTCACCACGGTGGGGGATGGGATCCTACAATGAGCAGTTCTTC.

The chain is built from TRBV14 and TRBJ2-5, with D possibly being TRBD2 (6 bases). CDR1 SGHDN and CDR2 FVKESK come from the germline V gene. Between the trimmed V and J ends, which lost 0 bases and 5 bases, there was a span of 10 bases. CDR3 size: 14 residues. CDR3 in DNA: TGTGCCAGCAGCCAAGAGACTAGTGAGGAGACCCAGTACTTC. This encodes CASSQETSEETQYF.

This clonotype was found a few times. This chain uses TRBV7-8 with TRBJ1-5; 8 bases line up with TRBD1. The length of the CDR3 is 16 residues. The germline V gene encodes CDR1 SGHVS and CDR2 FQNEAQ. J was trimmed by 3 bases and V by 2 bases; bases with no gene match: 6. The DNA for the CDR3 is TGTGCCAGCAGCTTATGGACAGGGAACATCAATCAGCCCCAGCATTTT. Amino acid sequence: CASSLWTGNINQPQHF.

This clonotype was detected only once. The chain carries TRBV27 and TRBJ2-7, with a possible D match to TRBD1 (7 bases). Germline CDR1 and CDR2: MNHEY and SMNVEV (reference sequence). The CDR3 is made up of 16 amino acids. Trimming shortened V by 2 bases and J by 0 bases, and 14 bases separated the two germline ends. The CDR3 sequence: CASSLRGTDRSYEQYF. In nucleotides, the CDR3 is TGTGCCAGCAGTTTACGGGGGACAGACCGCTCCTACGAGCAGTACTTC.